These T cell receptor beta chains were read from a single sample in a study of cytomegalovirus exposure and HLA in healthy donors. Clones were read by immunoSEQ multiplex PCR, and TCRdb kept only the in-frame ones, dropping some. This sample carries 200,000 to 250,000 clones, with roughly 0.98% going to the ten biggest clones. Sequenced: PBMCs. The receptor set was obtained from a woman aged 25 to 39 in good health and CMV-seropositive. The CDR3 runs from the conserved cysteine through the conserved F or W. D genes are given only for firm matches.

d_call: .
j_call: TRBJ1-2
cdr3_length: 13
v_call: TRBV7-8
cdr3_nt: TGTGCCAGCAGCTTAGGGCTGGGGGGAGGCTACACCTTC
cdr3_aa: CASSLGLGGGYTF

d_call: TRBD2
j_call: TRBJ2-3
cdr3_length: 16
v_call: TRBV7-7
cdr3_nt: TGTGCCAGCAGCTTAGGTAGCGGGGGGAAAGTAGATACGCAGTATTTT
cdr3_aa: CASSLGSGGKVDTQYF

d_call: .
j_call: TRBJ2-2
cdr3_length: 13
v_call: TRBV27
cdr3_nt: TGTGCCAGCAGTTTAAGCCACACCGGGGAGCTGTTTTTT
cdr3_aa: CASSLSHTGELFF

d_call: TRBD2
j_call: TRBJ2-1
cdr3_length: 16
v_call: TRBV6-6
cdr3_nt: TGTGCCAGCAGACCACGTAGTAGCGGGAGCATAAATGAGCAGTTCTTC
cdr3_aa: CASRPRSSGSINEQFF

d_call: TRBD1
j_call: TRBJ1-1
cdr3_length: 15
v_call: TRBV27
cdr3_nt: TGTGCCAGCAGTTTATACAGGACAGGGATGACTGAAGCTTTCTTT
cdr3_aa: CASSLYRTGMTEAFF

d_call: .
j_call: TRBJ2-5
cdr3_length: 13
v_call: TRBV7-6
cdr3_nt: TGTGCCAGCAGCTTGGGCCACTGGGAGACCCAGTACTTC
cdr3_aa: CASSLGHWETQYF

d_call: .
j_call: TRBJ2-6
cdr3_length: 15
v_call: TRBV6-5
cdr3_nt: TGTGCCAGCAGCCGGGATCTCCCAGGGGCCAACGTCCTGACTTTC
cdr3_aa: CASSRDLPGANVLTF

d_call: .
j_call: TRBJ1-1
cdr3_length: 14
v_call: TRBV7-2
cdr3_nt: TGTGCCAGCAGCTCCCTCGGACTGGGCACTGAAGCTTTCTTT
cdr3_aa: CASSSLGLGTEAFF

d_call: TRBD1
j_call: TRBJ2-2
cdr3_length: 16
v_call: TRBV11-2
cdr3_nt: TGTGCCAGCAGCCCCACACGGACAGGGGTGGTCGGGGAGCTGTTTTTT
cdr3_aa: CASSPTRTGVVGELFF

d_call: .
j_call: TRBJ2-5
cdr3_length: 12
v_call: TRBV27
cdr3_nt: TGTGCCAGCAGCGGGAGCCCGGAGACCCAGTACTTC
cdr3_aa: CASSGSPETQYF

d_call: .
j_call: TRBJ1-3
cdr3_length: 15
v_call: TRBV2
cdr3_nt: TGTGCCAGCAGTGAAGACAGGGTACCTGGAAACACCATATATTTT
cdr3_aa: CASSEDRVPGNTIYF

d_call: .
j_call: TRBJ2-2
cdr3_length: 16
v_call: TRBV4-1
cdr3_nt: TGCGCCAGCAGCCAAGTATCACGGGAGTACACCGGGGAGCTGTTTTTT
cdr3_aa: CASSQVSREYTGELFF

d_call: .
j_call: TRBJ1-5
cdr3_length: 14
v_call: TRBV6-6
cdr3_nt: TGTGCCAGCTTACCTGAGCACCGGGGTCAGCCCCAGCATTTT
cdr3_aa: CASLPEHRGQPQHF

d_call: .
j_call: TRBJ2-7
cdr3_length: 15
v_call: TRBV7-9
cdr3_nt: TGTGCCAGCAGCTTTAGGGAGGGGGTCGGCTACGAGCAGTACTTC
cdr3_aa: CASSFREGVGYEQYF

d_call: .
j_call: TRBJ1-5
cdr3_length: 13
v_call: TRBV18
cdr3_nt: TGTGCCAGCTCACCTGGGAGGGATCAGCCCCAGCATTTT
cdr3_aa: CASSPGRDQPQHF

d_call: .
j_call: TRBJ1-5
cdr3_length: 13
v_call: TRBV30
cdr3_nt: TGTGCCTGGAGCGCCATAGAGAATCAGCCCCAGCATTTT
cdr3_aa: CAWSAIENQPQHF

d_call: .
j_call: TRBJ1-1
cdr3_length: 12
v_call: TRBV7-9
cdr3_nt: TGTGCCAGCAGCTTAGTATCAGGGGTGGCTTTCTTT
cdr3_aa: CASSLVSGVAFF

d_call: .
j_call: TRBJ1-1
cdr3_length: 14
v_call: TRBV11-3
cdr3_nt: TGTGCCAGCAGCTTAGGAGGGGACACCACTGAAGCTTTCTTT
cdr3_aa: CASSLGGDTTEAFF

d_call: .
j_call: TRBJ2-1
cdr3_length: 14
v_call: TRBV10-1
cdr3_nt: TGCGCCAGCCCGAGGAGGGAGGCCGTGAATGAGCAGTTCTTC
cdr3_aa: CASPRREAVNEQFF

d_call: TRBD1
j_call: TRBJ1-5
cdr3_length: 16
v_call: TRBV19
cdr3_nt: TGTGCCAGTAGAGCGACAGGGCTTTATAGCAATCAGCCCCAGCATTTT
cdr3_aa: CASRATGLYSNQPQHF

d_call: TRBD2
j_call: TRBJ2-7
cdr3_length: 16
v_call: TRBV5-1
cdr3_nt: TGCGCCAGCAGCTTGGGTCTAGCGGGAGTCTCCTACGAGCAGTACTTC
cdr3_aa: CASSLGLAGVSYEQYF

d_call: .
j_call: TRBJ1-1
cdr3_length: 13
v_call: TRBV10-1
cdr3_nt: TGCGCCAGCAGTGGGACAATGAACACTGAAGCTTTCTTT
cdr3_aa: CASSGTMNTEAFF

d_call: .
j_call: TRBJ1-5
cdr3_length: 16
v_call: TRBV4-2
cdr3_nt: TGTGCCAGCAGCTCCCAGGACAGATATAGCAATCAGCCCCAGCATTTT
cdr3_aa: CASSSQDRYSNQPQHF

d_call: TRBD2
j_call: TRBJ2-7
cdr3_length: 14
v_call: TRBV18
cdr3_nt: TGTGCCAGCTCCGGGGGGGCCGGGGAATACGAGCAGTACTTC
cdr3_aa: CASSGGAGEYEQYF

d_call: TRBD1
j_call: TRBJ1-5
cdr3_length: 15
v_call: TRBV27
cdr3_nt: TGTGCCAGCAGCTATCAGGGACAGGTGCATCAGCCCCAGCATTTT
cdr3_aa: CASSYQGQVHQPQHF

d_call: .
j_call: TRBJ2-1
cdr3_length: 11
v_call: TRBV20-1
cdr3_nt: TGCAGTGCTCTTACTAGCAATGAGCAGTTCTTC
cdr3_aa: CSALTSNEQFF

d_call: TRBD2
j_call: TRBJ2-7
cdr3_length: 14
v_call: TRBV6-5
cdr3_nt: TGTGCCAGCAAACTAGCGGGGGGGCTCTACGAGCAGTACTTC
cdr3_aa: CASKLAGGLYEQYF

d_call: TRBD1
j_call: TRBJ1-1
cdr3_length: 16
v_call: TRBV19
cdr3_nt: TGTGCCAGTAGTACCGGACAGGGGTGGGTGAACACTGAAGCTTTCTTT
cdr3_aa: CASSTGQGWVNTEAFF

d_call: .
j_call: TRBJ2-6
cdr3_length: 17
v_call: TRBV4-1
cdr3_nt: TGCGCCAGCAGCCAAGATCAGGGGAGAGCTGGGGCCAACGTCCTGACTTTC
cdr3_aa: CASSQDQGRAGANVLTF

d_call: TRBD2
j_call: TRBJ2-3
cdr3_length: 17
v_call: TRBV7-8
cdr3_nt: TGTGCCAGCAGCGCCGTAACTAGCGGGGAGAGCACAGATACGCAGTATTTT
cdr3_aa: CASSAVTSGESTDTQYF

d_call: .
j_call: TRBJ2-7
cdr3_length: 13
v_call: TRBV9
cdr3_nt: TGTGCCAGCAGCCCCGGAGAGGTCTACGAGCAGTACTTC
cdr3_aa: CASSPGEVYEQYF

d_call: .
j_call: TRBJ1-1
cdr3_length: 14
v_call: TRBV5-1
cdr3_nt: TGCGCCAGCAGGAGTCGGGGGATGAACACTGAAGCTTTCTTT
cdr3_aa: CASRSRGMNTEAFF

d_call: .
j_call: TRBJ2-6
cdr3_length: 15
v_call: TRBV5-1
cdr3_nt: TGCGCCAGCAGCAATCGGAGCTCTGGGGCCAACGTCCTGACTTTC
cdr3_aa: CASSNRSSGANVLTF

d_call: TRBD1
j_call: TRBJ1-5
cdr3_length: 16
v_call: TRBV2
cdr3_nt: TGTGCCAGCGGGGGCAGGGGACAGTGGAGCAATCAGCCCCAGCATTTT
cdr3_aa: CASGGRGQWSNQPQHF

d_call: TRBD1
j_call: TRBJ2-1
cdr3_length: 16
v_call: TRBV5-1
cdr3_nt: TGCGCCAGCAGCTTGGGAGGGACAGGGGGCTTAAATGAGCAGTTCTTC
cdr3_aa: CASSLGGTGGLNEQFF

d_call: .
j_call: TRBJ1-1
cdr3_length: 13
v_call: TRBV30
cdr3_nt: TGTGCCTGGAGTGAGGGGGTTCACACTGAAGCTTTCTTT
cdr3_aa: CAWSEGVHTEAFF

d_call: .
j_call: TRBJ1-2
cdr3_length: 15
v_call: TRBV7-2
cdr3_nt: TGTGCCAGCACCCCCTCGGCGTGGGGGCACTATGGCTACACCTTC
cdr3_aa: CASTPSAWGHYGYTF

d_call: TRBD1
j_call: TRBJ1-2
cdr3_length: 16
v_call: TRBV18
cdr3_nt: TGTGCCAGCTCACCACCCTCCGGGACAGCTAACTATGGCTACACCTTC
cdr3_aa: CASSPPSGTANYGYTF

d_call: .
j_call: TRBJ2-2
cdr3_length: 13
v_call: TRBV4-1
cdr3_nt: TGCGCCAGCAGCCAAGTACAGACAGGAGAGCTGTTTTTT
cdr3_aa: CASSQVQTGELFF

d_call: TRBD1
j_call: TRBJ1-2
cdr3_length: 15
v_call: TRBV6-5
cdr3_nt: TGTGCCAGCAGTTACGAAGGCCAGGGGGCTGCTGGCTACACCTTC
cdr3_aa: CASSYEGQGAAGYTF

d_call: .
j_call: TRBJ1-1
cdr3_length: 13
v_call: TRBV6-5
cdr3_nt: TGTGCCAGCACAGGGGAATTGAACACTGAAGCTTTCTTT
cdr3_aa: CASTGELNTEAFF

d_call: TRBD2
j_call: TRBJ2-3
cdr3_length: 15
v_call: TRBV10-3
cdr3_nt: TGTGCCATCAGTCCTAGCGGGGGGGTAACAGATACGCAGTATTTT
cdr3_aa: CAISPSGGVTDTQYF

d_call: TRBD1
j_call: TRBJ1-2
cdr3_length: 16
v_call: TRBV15
cdr3_nt: TGTGCCACCGGATTGGGGGACAGCCAAAGTCCCTATGGCTACACCTTC
cdr3_aa: CATGLGDSQSPYGYTF

d_call: .
j_call: TRBJ1-2
cdr3_length: 14
v_call: TRBV15
cdr3_nt: TGTGCCACCAGCAGAGACCGAACCCAGGGAAAGGCTTCCTTC
cdr3_aa: CATSRDRTQGKASF

d_call: .
j_call: TRBJ2-3
cdr3_length: 14
v_call: TRBV13
cdr3_nt: TGTGCCAGCAGCTCAAACTTCGAAACAGATACGCAGTATTTT
cdr3_aa: CASSSNFETDTQYF

d_call: TRBD2
j_call: TRBJ2-1
cdr3_length: 16
v_call: TRBV18
cdr3_nt: TGTGCCAGCTCACCACCGGGACTAGCGGGGGGCAATGAGCAGTTCTTC
cdr3_aa: CASSPPGLAGGNEQFF

d_call: .
j_call: TRBJ1-2
cdr3_length: 12
v_call: TRBV5-4
cdr3_nt: TGCGCCAGTAGAACAGGGAACTGGGGCTACACCTTC
cdr3_aa: CASRTGNWGYTF

d_call: .
j_call: TRBJ1-1
cdr3_length: 15
v_call: TRBV7-9
cdr3_nt: TGTGCCAGCAGCCAACCAGGGGATTTGAACACTGAAGCTTTCTTT
cdr3_aa: CASSQPGDLNTEAFF

d_call: TRBD1
j_call: TRBJ1-4
cdr3_length: 15
v_call: TRBV6-6
cdr3_nt: TGTGCCAGCTCGAACCTAGGGACAGCGGTCGAAAAACTGTTTTTT
cdr3_aa: CASSNLGTAVEKLFF

d_call: .
j_call: TRBJ2-7
cdr3_length: 17
v_call: TRBV5-1
cdr3_nt: TGCGCCAGCAGCCTACACCATGCCGACCCAGGCTCCTACGAGCAGTACTTC
cdr3_aa: CASSLHHADPGSYEQYF

d_call: .
j_call: TRBJ1-3
cdr3_length: 14
v_call: TRBV10-3
cdr3_nt: TGTGCCATCACCCTCAGCGACTCTGGAAACACCATATATTTT
cdr3_aa: CAITLSDSGNTIYF

d_call: TRBD1
j_call: TRBJ2-7
cdr3_length: 14
v_call: TRBV6-1
cdr3_nt: TGTGCCAGCCCTGGGGGACAGGGCTCCTACGAGCAGTACTTC
cdr3_aa: CASPGGQGSYEQYF

d_call: .
j_call: TRBJ1-1
cdr3_length: 13
v_call: TRBV4-1
cdr3_nt: TGCGCCAGCAGCCAAGTCCAGAACACTGAAGCTTTCTTT
cdr3_aa: CASSQVQNTEAFF

d_call: .
j_call: TRBJ1-5
cdr3_length: 16
v_call: TRBV9
cdr3_nt: TGTGCCAGCACCCAAAGGAGAAGATATAGCAATCAGCCCCAGCATTTT
cdr3_aa: CASTQRRRYSNQPQHF

d_call: TRBD1
j_call: TRBJ2-6
cdr3_length: 15
v_call: TRBV19
cdr3_nt: TGTGCCAGTAGTCCGGACAGGGCTGGGGCCAACGTCCTGACTTTC
cdr3_aa: CASSPDRAGANVLTF

d_call: .
j_call: TRBJ1-2
cdr3_length: 14
v_call: TRBV28
cdr3_nt: TGTGCCAGCAGCCCAGCTGAGCGGTACTATGGCTACACCTTC
cdr3_aa: CASSPAERYYGYTF

d_call: .
j_call: TRBJ2-7
cdr3_length: 14
v_call: TRBV27
cdr3_nt: TGTGCCAGCAGTTTGCGAGCCTCGCTATACGAGCAGTACTTC
cdr3_aa: CASSLRASLYEQYF

d_call: TRBD1
j_call: TRBJ2-7
cdr3_length: 13
v_call: TRBV10-3
cdr3_nt: TGTGCCATCGCCCGGACAGGGGGATACGAGCAGTACTTC
cdr3_aa: CAIARTGGYEQYF

d_call: .
j_call: TRBJ1-4
cdr3_length: 14
v_call: TRBV27
cdr3_nt: TGTGCCAGCAGTGCTTTCGGGGGGAATGAAAAACTGTTTTTT
cdr3_aa: CASSAFGGNEKLFF

d_call: TRBD1
j_call: TRBJ2-7
cdr3_length: 17
v_call: TRBV6-1
cdr3_nt: TGTGCCAGCAGTGAATACCCGACAGGGCACCGCTCCTACGAGCAGTACTTC
cdr3_aa: CASSEYPTGHRSYEQYF